The source of this T cell receptor (beta chain) is a study of T-cell memory formation after mild COVID-19. From 5'RACE with constant-segment primers came TCR alpha and TCR beta cDNA libraries that carried sample barcodes and UMIs. TCRdb called the 5' RACE reads again in MiXCR, with one record for every CDR3 protein. The data contain about 12,000 distinct CDR3 sequences, more than 12% of them singletons. The CDR3 is 14 amino acids. CDR1 is SGHTA, CDR2 FQGNSA, per germline. V lost 7 bases to trimming and J lost 2 bases, with 15 bases between them. This clonotype was seen ten or more times. The chain has TRBV7-2 and TRBJ2-7, with a tentative D call TRBD1 (6 bases). Sequencing input: PBMCs or a T cell subset sorted from them (not recorded which). The sequence was collected from a man aged 18-30 years who had mild COVID-19 (a few samples of this study predate the infection). Cell type and time point are not known. This CDR3 reads CASTPWGPTYEQYF. CDR3 sequence (DNA): TGTGCCAGCACCCCCTGGGGGCCAACCTACGAGCAGTACTTC.